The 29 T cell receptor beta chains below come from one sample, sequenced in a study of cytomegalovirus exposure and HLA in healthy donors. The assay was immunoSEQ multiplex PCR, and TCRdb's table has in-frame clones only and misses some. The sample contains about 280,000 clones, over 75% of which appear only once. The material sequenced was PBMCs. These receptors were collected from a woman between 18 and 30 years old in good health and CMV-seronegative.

CDR3 DNA: TGTGCCAGCAGCGCCCACGACAGGACAATGAGGGGGGGTAATTCACCCCTCCACTTT. Translating gives CASSAHDRTMRGGNSPLHF. J is TRBJ1-6 and V is TRBV7-9, with D perhaps TRBD1 (6 bases). The ends were cut back, 5 bases at V and 6 bases at J, with 26 bases in the middle. Per the germline V gene, CDR1 is SEHNR and CDR2 is FQNEAQ (reference sequence). The CDR3 has 19 amino acids.

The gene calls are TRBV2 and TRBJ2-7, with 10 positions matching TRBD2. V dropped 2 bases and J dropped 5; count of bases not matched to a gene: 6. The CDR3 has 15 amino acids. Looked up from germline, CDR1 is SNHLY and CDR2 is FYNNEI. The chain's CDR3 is CASSERLAGAHEQYF. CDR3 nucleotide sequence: TGTGCCAGCAGTGAAAGGCTAGCGGGAGCCCACGAGCAGTACTTC. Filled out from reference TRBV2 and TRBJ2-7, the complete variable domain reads EPEVTQTPSHQVTQMGQEVILRCVPISNHLYFYWYRQILGQKVEFLVSFYNNEISEKSEIFDDQFSVERPDGSNFTLKIRSTKLEDSAMYFCASSERLAGAHEQYFGPGTRLTVT.

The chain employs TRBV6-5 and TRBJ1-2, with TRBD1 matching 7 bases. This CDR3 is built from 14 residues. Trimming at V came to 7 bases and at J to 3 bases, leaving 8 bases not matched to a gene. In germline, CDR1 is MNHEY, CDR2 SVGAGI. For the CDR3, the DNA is TGTGCCAGCAAGATGGGACAGTCCTACTATGGCTACACCTTC. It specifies CASKMGQSYYGYTF.

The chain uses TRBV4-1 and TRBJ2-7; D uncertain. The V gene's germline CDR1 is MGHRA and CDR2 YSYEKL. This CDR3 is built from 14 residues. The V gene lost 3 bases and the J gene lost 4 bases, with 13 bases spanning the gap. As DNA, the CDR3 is TGCGCCAGCAGCCAGACGCTAGTATCTTACGAGCAGTACTTC. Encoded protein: CASSQTLVSYEQYF.

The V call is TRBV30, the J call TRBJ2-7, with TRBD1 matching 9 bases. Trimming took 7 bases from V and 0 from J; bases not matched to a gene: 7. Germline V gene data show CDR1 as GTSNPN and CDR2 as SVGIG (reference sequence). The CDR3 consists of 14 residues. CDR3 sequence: CALIQGAPSYEQYF. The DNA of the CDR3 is TGTGCCTTAATACAGGGGGCGCCCTCCTACGAGCAGTACTTC.

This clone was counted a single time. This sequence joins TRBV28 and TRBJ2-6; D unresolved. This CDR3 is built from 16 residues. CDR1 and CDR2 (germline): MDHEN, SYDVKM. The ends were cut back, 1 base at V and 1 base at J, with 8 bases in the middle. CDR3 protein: CASSLSPVSGANVLTF. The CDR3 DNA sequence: TGTGCCAGCAGTTTATCCCCAGTTTCTGGGGCCAACGTCCTGACTTTC.

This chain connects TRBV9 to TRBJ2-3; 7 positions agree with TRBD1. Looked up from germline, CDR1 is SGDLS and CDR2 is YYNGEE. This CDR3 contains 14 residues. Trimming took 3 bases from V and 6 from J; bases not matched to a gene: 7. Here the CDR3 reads CASSARQGVDTQYF. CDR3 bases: TGTGCCAGCAGCGCACGACAGGGTGTGGATACGCAGTATTTT.

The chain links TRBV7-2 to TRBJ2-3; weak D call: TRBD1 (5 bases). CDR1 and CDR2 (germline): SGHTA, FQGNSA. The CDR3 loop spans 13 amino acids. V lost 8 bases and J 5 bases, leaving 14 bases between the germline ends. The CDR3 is CASAGAREDTQYF. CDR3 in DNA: TGTGCCAGCGCTGGGGCCCGCGAAGATACGCAGTATTTT.

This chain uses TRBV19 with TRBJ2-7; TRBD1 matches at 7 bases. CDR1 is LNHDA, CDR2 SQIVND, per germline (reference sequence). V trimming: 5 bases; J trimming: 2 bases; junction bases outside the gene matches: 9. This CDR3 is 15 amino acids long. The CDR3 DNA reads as TGTGCCAGTAGTCCTCGGACAGGTCCTCCCTACGAGCAGTACTTC. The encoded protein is CASSPRTGPPYEQYF.

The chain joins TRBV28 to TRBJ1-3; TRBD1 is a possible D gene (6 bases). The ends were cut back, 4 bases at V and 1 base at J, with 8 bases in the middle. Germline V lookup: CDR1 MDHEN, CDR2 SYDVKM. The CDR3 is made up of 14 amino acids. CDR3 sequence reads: CASSSQGSGNTIYF. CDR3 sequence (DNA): TGTGCCAGCAGTTCACAGGGATCTGGAAACACCATATATTTT.

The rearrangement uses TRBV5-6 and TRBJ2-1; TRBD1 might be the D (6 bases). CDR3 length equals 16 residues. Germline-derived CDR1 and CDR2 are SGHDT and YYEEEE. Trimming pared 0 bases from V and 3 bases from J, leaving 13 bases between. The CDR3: CASSLVLPGDYNEQFF. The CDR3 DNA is TGTGCCAGCAGCTTGGTTTTGCCAGGGGACTACAATGAGCAGTTCTTC.

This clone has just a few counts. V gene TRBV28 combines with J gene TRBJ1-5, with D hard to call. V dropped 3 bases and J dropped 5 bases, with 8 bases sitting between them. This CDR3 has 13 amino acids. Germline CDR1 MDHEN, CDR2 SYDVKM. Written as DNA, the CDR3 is TGTGCCAGCAGTTTGCAGTTCTATCAGCCCCAGCATTTT. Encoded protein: CASSLQFYQPQHF.

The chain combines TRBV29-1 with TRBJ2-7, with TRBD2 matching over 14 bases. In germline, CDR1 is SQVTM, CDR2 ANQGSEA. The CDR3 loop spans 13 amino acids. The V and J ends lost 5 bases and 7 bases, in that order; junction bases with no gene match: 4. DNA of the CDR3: TGCAGCGTTCAGACTAGCGGGAGGGTTGAGCAGTACTTC. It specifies CSVQTSGRVEQYF.

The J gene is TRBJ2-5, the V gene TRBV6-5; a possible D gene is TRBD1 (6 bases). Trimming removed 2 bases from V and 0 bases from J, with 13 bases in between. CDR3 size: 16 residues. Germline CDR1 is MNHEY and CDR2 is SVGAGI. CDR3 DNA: TGTGCCAGCAGTTACCAATTGCGGACAGACCAAGAGACCCAGTACTTC. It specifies CASSYQLRTDQETQYF.

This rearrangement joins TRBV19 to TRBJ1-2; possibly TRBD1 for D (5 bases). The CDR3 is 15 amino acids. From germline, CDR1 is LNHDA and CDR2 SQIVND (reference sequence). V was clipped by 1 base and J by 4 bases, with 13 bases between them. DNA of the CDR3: TGTGCCAGTAGTATAGGCCAGGGTGCGCTCTATGGCTACACCTTC. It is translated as CASSIGQGALYGYTF.

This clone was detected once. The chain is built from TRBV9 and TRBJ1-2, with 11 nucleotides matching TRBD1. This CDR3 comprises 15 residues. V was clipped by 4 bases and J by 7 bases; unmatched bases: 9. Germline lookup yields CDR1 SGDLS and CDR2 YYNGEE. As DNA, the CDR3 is TGTGCCAGCAGCTCCCCGGGACAGGGGGACTCTGGCTACACCTTC. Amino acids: CASSSPGQGDSGYTF.

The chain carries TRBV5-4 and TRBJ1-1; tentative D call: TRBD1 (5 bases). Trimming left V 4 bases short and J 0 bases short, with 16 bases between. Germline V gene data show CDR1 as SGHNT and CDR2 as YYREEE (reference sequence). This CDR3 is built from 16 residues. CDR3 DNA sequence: TGTGCCAGCAGCCCCTCGGGGGGGGTGATGAACACTGAAGCTTTCTTT. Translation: CASSPSGGVMNTEAFF.

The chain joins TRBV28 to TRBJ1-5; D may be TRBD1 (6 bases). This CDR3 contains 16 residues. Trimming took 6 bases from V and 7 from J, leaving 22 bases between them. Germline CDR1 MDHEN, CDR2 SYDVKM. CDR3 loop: CASSRRRGAYGQPQHF. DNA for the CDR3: TGTGCCAGCAGCCGTCGTCGGGGGGCATACGGGCAGCCCCAGCATTTT.

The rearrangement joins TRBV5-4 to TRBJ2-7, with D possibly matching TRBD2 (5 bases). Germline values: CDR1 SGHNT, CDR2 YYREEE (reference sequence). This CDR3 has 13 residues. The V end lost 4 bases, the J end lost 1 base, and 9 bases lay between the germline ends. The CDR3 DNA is TGTGCCAGCAGCGCGGACTGGTCCTACGAGCAGTACTTC. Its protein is CASSADWSYEQYF.

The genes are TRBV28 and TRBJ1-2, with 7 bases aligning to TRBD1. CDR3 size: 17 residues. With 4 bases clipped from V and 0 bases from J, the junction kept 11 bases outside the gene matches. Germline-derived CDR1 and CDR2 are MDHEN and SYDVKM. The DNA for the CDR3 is TGTGCCAGCAGTTCAACAGGGGACCTCAACACTAACTATGGCTACACCTTC. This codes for CASSSTGDLNTNYGYTF.

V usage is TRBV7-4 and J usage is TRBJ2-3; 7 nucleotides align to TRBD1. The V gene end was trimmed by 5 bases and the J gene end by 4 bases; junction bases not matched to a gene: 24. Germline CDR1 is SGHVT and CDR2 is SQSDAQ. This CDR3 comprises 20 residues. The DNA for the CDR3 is TGTGCCAGCAGCCCAGACCTAACGTCCAGGGGGTCAGCGTCGGCAGATACGCAGTATTTT. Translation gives CASSPDLTSRGSASADTQYF.

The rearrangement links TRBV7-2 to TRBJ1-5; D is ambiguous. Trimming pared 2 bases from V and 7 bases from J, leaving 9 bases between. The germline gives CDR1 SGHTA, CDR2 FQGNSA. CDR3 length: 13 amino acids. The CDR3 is CASSLTDSQPQHF. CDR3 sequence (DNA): TGTGCCAGCAGCTTAACAGATTCACAGCCCCAGCATTTT.

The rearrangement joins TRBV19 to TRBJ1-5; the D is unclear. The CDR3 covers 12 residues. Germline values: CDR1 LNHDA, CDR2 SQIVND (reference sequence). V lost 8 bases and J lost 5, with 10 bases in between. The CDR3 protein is CASGKGDQPQHF. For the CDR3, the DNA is TGTGCCAGTGGTAAAGGAGATCAGCCCCAGCATTTT.

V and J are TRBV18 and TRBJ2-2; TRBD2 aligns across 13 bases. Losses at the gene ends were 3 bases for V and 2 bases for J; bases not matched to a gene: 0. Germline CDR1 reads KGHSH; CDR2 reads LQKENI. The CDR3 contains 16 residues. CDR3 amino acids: CASSPGLAGNTGELFF. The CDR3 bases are TGTGCCAGCTCACCGGGACTAGCGGGAAACACCGGGGAGCTGTTTTTT.

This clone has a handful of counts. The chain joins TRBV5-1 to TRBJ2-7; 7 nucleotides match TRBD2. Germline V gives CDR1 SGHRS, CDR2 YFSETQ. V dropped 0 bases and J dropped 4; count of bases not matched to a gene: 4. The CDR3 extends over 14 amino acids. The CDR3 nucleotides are TGCGCCAGCAGCTTGGATCCTAGCGGATACGAGCAGTACTTC. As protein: CASSLDPSGYEQYF. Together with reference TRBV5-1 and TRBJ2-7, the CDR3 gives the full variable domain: KAGVTQTPRYLIKTRGQQVTLSCSPISGHRSVSWYQQTPGQGLQFLFEYFSETQRNKGNFPGRFSGRQFSNSRSEMNVSTLELGDSALYLCASSLDPSGYEQYFGPGTRLTVT.

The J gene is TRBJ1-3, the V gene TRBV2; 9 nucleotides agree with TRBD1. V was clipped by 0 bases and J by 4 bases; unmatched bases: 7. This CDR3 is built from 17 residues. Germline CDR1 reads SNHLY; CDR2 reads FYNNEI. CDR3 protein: CASSEAQIQGAGNTIYF. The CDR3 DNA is TGTGCCAGCAGTGAAGCGCAGATACAGGGGGCAGGAAACACCATATATTTT.

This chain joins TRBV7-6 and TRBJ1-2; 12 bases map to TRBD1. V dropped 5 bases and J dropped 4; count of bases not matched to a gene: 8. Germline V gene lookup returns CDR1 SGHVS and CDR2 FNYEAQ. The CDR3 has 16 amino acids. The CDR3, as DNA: TGTGCCAGCAGCGAAGGAACGGGACAGGGGGCCTATGGCTACACCTTC. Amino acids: CASSEGTGQGAYGYTF. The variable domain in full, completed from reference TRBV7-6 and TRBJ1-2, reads GAGVSQSPRYKVTKRGQDVALRCDPISGHVSLYWYRQALGQGPEFLTYFNYEAQQDKSGLPNDRFSAERPEGSISTLTIQRTEQRDSAMYRCASSEGTGQGAYGYTFGSGTRLTVV.

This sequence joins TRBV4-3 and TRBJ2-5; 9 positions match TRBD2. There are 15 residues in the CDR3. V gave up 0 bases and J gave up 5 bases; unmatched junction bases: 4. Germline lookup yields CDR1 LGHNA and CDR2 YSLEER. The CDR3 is CASSQDLAGGETQYF. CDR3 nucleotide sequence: TGCGCCAGCAGCCAAGATCTGGCGGGAGGGGAGACCCAGTACTTC.

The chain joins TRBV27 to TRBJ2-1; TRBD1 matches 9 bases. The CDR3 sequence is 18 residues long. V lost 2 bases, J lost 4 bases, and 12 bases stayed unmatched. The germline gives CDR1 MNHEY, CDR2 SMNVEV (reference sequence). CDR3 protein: CASSLNSAGTGLYNEQFF. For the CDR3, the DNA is TGTGCCAGCAGTTTAAACTCGGCCGGGACAGGGCTGTACAATGAGCAGTTCTTC.